Listed below are T cell receptor beta chains from one sample, sequenced in a study of T cell repertoires in cytomegalovirus infection. These receptors' antigens are unknown. TCRdb called the reads again in MiXCR, with one record for every CDR3 protein. The sample lists about 310,000 distinct CDR3 sequences, just under 25% seen once, with about an eighth in the top ten. Sequences were derived from cultured PBMCs, sampled from culture after CMV antigen stimulation. The receptors derive from a human donor in good health (CMV status not recorded). Some clones in this sample may be carry-over from other donors' samples. Both conserved end residues are part of each CDR3. The D gene is left open where the match is weak. Clone size is not always given. Where it is, it says once, few, many or a class for expanded clones.

V gene: TRBV12-3/TRBV12-4; CDR3 length: 15; D gene: -; clone size: -; J gene: TRBJ1-5; CDR3 protein: CASSPGLYSNQPQHF; CDR3 DNA: TGTGCCAGCAGTCCAGGACTGTATAGCAATCAGCCCCAGCATTTT
V gene: TRBV5-4; CDR3 length: 15; D gene: TRBD1; clone size: few; J gene: TRBJ2-2; CDR3 protein: CASRTIDRDTGELFF; CDR3 DNA: TGTGCCAGCAGGACTATAGACAGGGACACCGGGGAGCTGTTTTTT
V gene: TRBV11-2; CDR3 length: 15; D gene: -; clone size: -; J gene: TRBJ1-1; CDR3 protein: CASSPRVAMNTEAFF; CDR3 DNA: TGTGCCAGCAGCCCAAGGGTCGCCATGAACACTGAAGCTTTCTTT
V gene: TRBV7-2; CDR3 length: 15; D gene: -; clone size: many; J gene: TRBJ1-4; CDR3 protein: CASSLPDLGNEKLFF; CDR3 DNA: TGTGCCAGCAGCTTACCGGACTTAGGAAATGAAAAACTGTTTTTT
V gene: TRBV6-6; CDR3 length: 16; D gene: -; clone size: once; J gene: TRBJ1-1; CDR3 protein: CASSGPGGKLLAEAFF; CDR3 DNA: TGTGCCAGCTCCGGGCCGGGGGGCAAATTACTAGCTGAAGCTTTCTTT
V gene: TRBV5-4; CDR3 length: 15; D gene: TRBD2; clone size: -; J gene: TRBJ2-3; CDR3 protein: CASSPPAGVTDTQYF; CDR3 DNA: TGTGCCAGCAGCCCTCCAGCGGGAGTCACAGATACGCAGTATTTT
V gene: TRBV4-3; CDR3 length: 19; D gene: -; clone size: few; J gene: TRBJ1-1; CDR3 protein: CASSQGTWAPTTANTEAFF; CDR3 DNA: TGCGCCAGCAGCCAGGGGACATGGGCCCCGACTACTGCGAACACTGAAGCTTTCTTT
V gene: TRBV4-3; CDR3 length: 17; D gene: -; clone size: -; J gene: TRBJ2-7; CDR3 protein: CASSQGSLGGGAYEQYF; CDR3 DNA: TGCGCCAGCAGCCAAGGAAGTTTGGGCGGAGGTGCCTACGAGCAGTACTTC
V gene: TRBV19; CDR3 length: 17; D gene: TRBD1; clone size: many; J gene: TRBJ1-2; CDR3 protein: CASIDNPGQGLNYGYTF; CDR3 DNA: TGTGCCAGTATTGACAATCCGGGACAGGGTTTAAACTATGGCTACACCTTC
V gene: TRBV4-3; CDR3 length: 16; D gene: -; clone size: -; J gene: TRBJ2-3; CDR3 protein: CASSQGSTHLTDTQYF; CDR3 DNA: TGCGCCAGCAGCCAAGGTTCGACACACCTCACAGATACGCAGTATTTT
V gene: TRBV4-1; CDR3 length: 14; D gene: -; clone size: -; J gene: TRBJ1-1; CDR3 protein: CASRSPGKNTEAFF; CDR3 DNA: TGCGCCAGCAGGTCACCTGGGAAGAACACTGAAGCTTTCTTT
V gene: TRBV29-1; CDR3 length: 12; D gene: TRBD1; clone size: once; J gene: TRBJ1-2; CDR3 protein: CSGQGTNYGYTF; CDR3 DNA: TGCAGCGGACAGGGAACTAACTATGGCTACACCTTC
V gene: TRBV7-2; CDR3 length: 15; D gene: -; clone size: few; J gene: TRBJ2-3; CDR3 protein: CASSLDNPGGRKQYF; CDR3 DNA: TGTGCCAGCAGCTTAGATAATCCAGGGGGGCGCAAGCAGTATTTT
V gene: TRBV7-9; CDR3 length: 11; D gene: -; clone size: few; J gene: TRBJ2-1; CDR3 protein: CASSSLIEQFF; CDR3 DNA: TGTGCCAGCAGCTCGTTGATTGAGCAGTTCTTC